One and the same sample provided the 20 T cell receptor beta chains below, sequenced in a study of shared clonotypes between healthy human individuals. Sequencing was performed with immunoSEQ multiplex PCR; in TCRdb, only in-frame clones are kept and a portion is missing. The repertoire has about 340,000 clones, less than 75% of them found once; the top ten carry over 9.5%. The source material was memory CD4+ T cells sorted from blood. Indicated subset: CD45RA-negative fraction. These receptors all come from a man aged 25-40 years in good health.

This clone has only a few counts. This chain joins TRBV19 and TRBJ1-5; D perhaps matches TRBD1 (5 bases). Looked up from germline, CDR1 is LNHDA and CDR2 is SQIVND (reference sequence). The CDR3 spans 15 residues. With 4 bases removed from V and 5 bases from J, the gap between germline ends came to 15 bases. CDR3 loop: CASSRMRDGHQPQHF. CDR3 bases: TGTGCCAGTAGTAGGATGAGGGACGGCCATCAGCCCCAGCATTTT.

This sequence joins TRBV2 and TRBJ2-7; TRBD1 aligns across 8 bases. This CDR3 is 16 amino acids long. Germline V CDR1 and CDR2: SNHLY, FYNNEI. The V segment lost 5 bases and the J segment 0 bases; nucleotides outside the gene matches: 9. DNA for the CDR3: TGTGCCAGCAGTCAAAGAGGGGACAGGATCTCCTACGAGCAGTACTTC. It codes for CASSQRGDRISYEQYF.

The table lists this clone with a count of one. The V call is TRBV6-1, the J call TRBJ2-3; the D call may be TRBD1 or TRBD2 (6 bases each). The CDR3 is made up of 14 amino acids. V dropped 7 bases and J dropped 5 bases, with 16 bases sitting between them. Germline CDR1 reads MNHNS; CDR2 reads SASEGT. CDR3 sequence: CASTQGGMLDTQYF. The CDR3 region has the DNA TGTGCCAGCACACAGGGAGGAATGTTAGATACGCAGTATTTT.

The chain has TRBV5-6 and TRBJ2-7; D is perhaps TRBD1 (6 bases). The V end was cut by 2 bases, the J end by 2 bases, with 20 bases between. The CDR3 runs 17 residues. Germline assignment: CDR1 SGHDT and CDR2 YYEEEE. The DNA for the CDR3 is TGTGCCAGCAGCTTACCGTTCCTGGGGGCCGGGGCCTACGAGCAGTACTTC. Protein sequence: CASSLPFLGAGAYEQYF.

At least ten counts were recorded for this clone. The chain links TRBV5-1 to TRBJ2-7; no clear D. The CDR3 is 14 amino acids. V was pared by 0 bases and J by 3 bases, with 10 bases between. From germline, CDR1 is SGHRS and CDR2 YFSETQ. CDR3 coding DNA: TGCGCCAGCAGCTTGGCCGAACAGAACTACGAGCAGTACTTC. It is translated as CASSLAEQNYEQYF.

The V gene is TRBV25-1, the J gene TRBJ2-7; 7 positions agree with TRBD1. V was pared by 2 bases and J by 4 bases, with 2 bases of the junction left unmatched. Germline values: CDR1 MGHDK, CDR2 SYGVNS. This CDR3 is built from 13 residues. The CDR3 DNA reads as TGTGCCAGCAGTGAAGGGACAGAGTACGAGCAGTACTTC. The encoded protein is CASSEGTEYEQYF.

This chain uses TRBV7-6 with TRBJ2-1; perhaps TRBD2 as D (6 bases). There are 14 residues in the CDR3. CDR1 and CDR2 (germline): SGHVS, FNYEAQ. Between the trimmed V and J ends, which lost 7 bases and 9 bases, there was a span of 19 bases. The CDR3 protein is CASKLGTLNGEQFF. In DNA form, the CDR3 reads TGTGCCAGCAAATTAGGGACTCTTAATGGTGAGCAGTTCTTC.

The chain employs TRBV19 and TRBJ2-2; D possibly matches TRBD1 or TRBD2 (5 bases each). Per germline, CDR1 LNHDA and CDR2 SQIVND (reference sequence). Trimming removed 4 bases at V and 5 bases at J, with 11 bases between. This CDR3 has 14 amino acids. This CDR3 reads CASSTGWETGELFF. For the CDR3, the DNA is TGTGCCAGTAGTACAGGGTGGGAGACCGGGGAGCTGTTTTTT.

This sequence joins TRBV28 and TRBJ1-2, with unresolved D. Deletions cut 10 bases from V and 5 bases from J, with 14 bases between. CDR3 length: 12 amino acids. Germline V gene sequence: CDR1 MDHEN, CDR2 SYDVKM. The CDR3 region is CATNVIGYGYTF. CDR3 coding DNA: TGTGCCACCAACGTCATCGGTTATGGCTACACCTTC.

The chain is built from TRBV2 and TRBJ2-3; tentatively, D is TRBD1 or TRBD2 (5 bases each). This CDR3 spans 14 amino acids. CDR1 and CDR2 from the germline V gene are SNHLY and FYNNEI. Trimming removed 8 bases from V and 8 bases from J, with 20 bases in between. The CDR3 DNA reads as TGTGCCAGCTCTCGGGACCTCGTTTCGAGTACGCAGTATTTT. This encodes CASSRDLVSSTQYF.

CDR3: CASSLDLWGPNTGELFF. In DNA form, the CDR3 reads TGTGCCAGCAGCTTAGATCTATGGGGACCGAACACCGGGGAGCTGTTTTTT. The chain recombines TRBV11-2 with TRBJ2-2; tentatively, D is TRBD1 or TRBD2 (5 bases each). V shed 0 bases and J shed 0 bases, with 11 bases lying between them. This CDR3 region has 17 residues. Germline loops: CDR1 SGHAT, CDR2 FQNNGV.

The V call is TRBV5-4, the J call TRBJ2-7; 13 bases fit TRBD2. Unmatched junction bases numbered 4, after V lost 3 bases and J lost 7 bases. This CDR3 has 14 residues. CDR1 is SGHNT and CDR2 is YYREEE in the germline V gene (reference sequence). The chain's CDR3 is CASSSGLAGVEQYF. CDR3 nucleotides: TGTGCCAGCAGCTCCGGACTAGCGGGAGTTGAGCAGTACTTC.

The chain couples TRBV7-4 to TRBJ2-7, with 10 bases matching TRBD2. The J segment lost 2 bases and the V segment lost 5 bases, leaving 3 bases of the junction unmatched. CDR1 and CDR2 (germline): SGHVT, SQSDAQ. The CDR3 loop spans 14 amino acids. The CDR3 reads CASSLGLAAYEQYF. For the CDR3, the DNA is TGTGCCAGCAGCCTCGGACTAGCGGCCTACGAGCAGTACTTC.

The gene calls are TRBV5-4 and TRBJ2-5; the D gene is possibly TRBD1 (7 bases). Germline CDR1 and CDR2: SGHNT and YYREEE (reference sequence). The CDR3 is 15 amino acids. Trimming shortened V by 7 bases and J by 1 base, and 17 bases separated the two germline ends. The CDR3 sequence is CASQRQGGFQETQYF. The CDR3 region has the DNA TGTGCCAGCCAAAGACAGGGAGGCTTCCAAGAGACCCAGTACTTC.

This clone was seen a single time. The genes are TRBV28 and TRBJ2-3; 10 bases match TRBD2. The V segment lost 7 bases and the J segment 5 bases; nucleotides outside the gene matches: 24. CDR3 length: 20 residues. Per germline, CDR1 MDHEN and CDR2 SYDVKM. The CDR3 reads CASKPRTSGIKLDRGDTQYF. Written as DNA, the CDR3 is TGTGCCAGCAAACCACGGACTAGCGGAATAAAGCTCGACCGGGGAGATACGCAGTATTTT.

Only one count was recorded for this clone. The gene calls are TRBV5-6 and TRBJ2-1; a weak D match, TRBD2 (5 bases). Germline V lookup: CDR1 SGHDT, CDR2 YYEEEE. The V end lost 2 bases, the J end lost 2 bases, and 11 bases lay between the germline ends. The CDR3 consists of 15 residues. The CDR3 nucleotides are TGTGCCAGCAGCTTCGGGGTCGATACCTACAATGAGCAGTTCTTC. Protein: CASSFGVDTYNEQFF.

The genes are TRBV10-1 and TRBJ2-5; 10 bases map to TRBD2. Germline V lookup: CDR1 WNHNN, CDR2 SYGVQD (reference sequence). The CDR3 runs to 17 residues. Trimming took 0 bases from V and 9 from J; bases not matched to a gene: 13. The CDR3 DNA is TGCGCCAGCAGTGAGTCGATCGGTAGCGGGAGGTTGTCGTCCCAGTACTTC. Its translation is CASSESIGSGRLSSQYF.

The chain uses TRBV4-1 and TRBJ2-1; D unresolved. Germline CDR1 MGHRA, CDR2 YSYEKL. V shed 1 base and J shed 2 bases, with 12 bases lying between them. The CDR3 totals 16 residues. CDR3 in amino acids: CASSQGITSAYNEQFF. CDR3 in DNA: TGCGCCAGCAGCCAAGGAATTACGTCGGCCTACAATGAGCAGTTCTTC.

This rearrangement joins TRBV7-9 to TRBJ2-1; 12 bases match TRBD2. The CDR3 totals 14 residues. V gave up 3 bases and J gave up 7 bases; unmatched junction bases: 1. Germline values: CDR1 SEHNR, CDR2 FQNEAQ (reference sequence). Here the CDR3 DNA reads TGTGCCAGCAGCTTTGGACTAGCGGGAAATGAGCAGTTCTTC. Translating it yields CASSFGLAGNEQFF.

The chain recombines TRBV5-6 with TRBJ1-1; tentative D call: TRBD1 (6 bases). This CDR3 region has 14 residues. CDR1 and CDR2 from the germline V gene are SGHDT and YYEEEE. The V end lost 1 base, the J end lost 3 bases, and 10 bases lay between the germline ends. The CDR3 reads CASSLWGADTEAFF. The CDR3 DNA reads as TGTGCCAGCAGCTTGTGGGGGGCCGACACTGAAGCTTTCTTT.